The 8 T cell receptor beta chains reported below all come from one sample, sequenced in a study of breast tumors, draining lymph nodes, adjacent tissues. Samples came from axillary lymph nodes draining the breast cancer. TCRdb re-analysed the multiplex PCR reads in MiXCR, keeping a single row per CDR3 protein. The sample carries about 180,000 distinct CDR3 sequences, around 33% recorded once. The sample taken for sequencing was axillary lymph node tissue. All receptors come from a female donor with breast cancer. Some clones in this sample may be carry-over from other donors' samples.

This clonotype was picked up a small number of times. This could be a read error, since a much larger clone is one nucleotide away. This chain joins TRBV5-4 and TRBJ2-1; the D gene is possibly TRBD2 (7 bases). Germline loops: CDR1 SGHNT, CDR2 YYREEE (reference sequence). V lost 0 bases, J lost 7 bases, and 17 bases lay in between. CDR3 length equals 16 residues. The CDR3 coding sequence is TGTGCCAGCAGCTTGGAACGCGCGGGGGCCGTGAATGAGCAGTTCTTC. Translated: CASSLERAGAVNEQFF.

This clonotype was found many times. This chain links TRBV6-5 with TRBJ2-1, with D unresolved. The germline V and J ends were trimmed by 4 bases and 6 bases, with 10 bases remaining between them. This CDR3 contains 13 residues. Germline values: CDR1 MNHEY, CDR2 SVGAGI. The CDR3 nucleotides are TGTGCCAGCAGTTCCCCGGGTGCCAATGAGCAGTTCTTC. It specifies CASSSPGANEQFF.

This clonotype was counted many times. The chain couples TRBV4-3 to TRBJ1-2; tentatively, D is TRBD1 (6 bases). V gave up 8 bases and J gave up 8 bases, with 15 bases separating them. Germline V gene sequence: CDR1 LGHNA, CDR2 YSLEER. The CDR3 sequence is 12 residues long. CDR3 nucleotides: TGCGCCAGCCCCTGGGGGGGCCGCGGCTACACCTTC. Its translation: CASPWGGRGYTF.

This clonotype was counted a single time. The V gene is TRBV18, the J gene TRBJ2-7, with 12 bases aligning to TRBD2. The CDR3 length is 16 residues. The germline V gene has CDR1 KGHSH and CDR2 LQKENI. The trim removed 4 bases at V and 7 bases at J, leaving 11 bases unmatched. DNA for the CDR3: TGTGCCAGCTCACGGACTAGCGGGACCATCACCGAAGAGCAGTACTTC. Amino acids: CASSRTSGTITEEQYF.

As for this clonotype: It may be a read error: a sequence one base away is much more abundant. The rearrangement joins TRBV12-3 or TRBV12-4 to TRBJ2-1, with 7 bases that match TRBD2. The CDR3 has 17 residues. Trimming removed 4 bases from V and 0 bases from J; junction bases left unmatched: 9. The CDR3 bases are TGTGCCAGCAGTTCTAACCCTGGGGAGGGCTCCTACAATGAGCAGTTCTTC. This encodes CASSSNPGEGSYNEQFF.

This clonotype has ten or more counts. This chain connects TRBV25-1 to TRBJ2-5; D unresolved. The V gene's germline CDR1 is MGHDK and CDR2 SYGVNS. This CDR3 spans 14 amino acids. V lost 1 base and J 6 bases, leaving 12 bases between the germline ends. The CDR3 region has the DNA TGTGCCAGCAGTGAATTAAGATTAGGGAAGACCCAGTACTTC. It yields the protein CASSELRLGKTQYF.

The chain couples TRBV28 to TRBJ2-6, with 11 positions matching TRBD1. Trimming cost V 4 bases and J 1 base; bases outside gene matches: 3. Germline V CDR1 and CDR2: MDHEN, SYDVKM. The CDR3 has 17 residues. CDR3 bases: TGTGCCAGCAGTTGGGACAGGGGGTGGTCTGGGGCCAACGTCCTGACTTTC. This gives the protein CASSWDRGWSGANVLTF.

Worth noting for this clonotype: One junction end does not reproduce the germline sequence, and a read error may be involved. V is TRBV7-7 and J is TRBJ2-5; TRBD2 matches at 8 bases. Germline lookup yields CDR1 SSHAT and CDR2 FNYEAQ (reference sequence). This CDR3 contains 15 residues. The CDR3 here is CASSLDDKRGYEQLF. DNA for the CDR3: TGTGCCAGCAGCTTAGATGACAAGCGGGGGTATGAGCAGCTCTTC.